The 26 T cell receptor beta chains given below trace back to one sample, sequenced in a study of PD-L1 blockade in urothelial cancer. Using immunoSEQ multiplex PCR, the repertoire was profiled, and TCRdb retains in-frame clones only, with some absent. Altogether tens of thousands of clones are present, roughly 81% being singletons, with the ten largest covering over 2.5%. The time point: peripheral blood 6 weeks after treatment start. This material consisted of PBMCs, taken around atezolizumab (anti-PD-L1) treatment. Source of these receptors: a man between 65 and 85 years old with urothelial cancer.

CDR3 DNA sequence: TGTGCCAGCAGTGACTGGGGGCCTGGGGCCAACGTCCTGACTTTC. Amino acids: CASSDWGPGANVLTF. The chain is built from TRBV25-1 and TRBJ2-6, with a tentative D call TRBD1 (6 bases). The germline V gene has CDR1 MGHDK and CDR2 SYGVNS. The CDR3 loop spans 15 amino acids. Trimming took off 3 bases at V and 2 bases at J, with 8 bases between the two ends. Using reference TRBV25-1 and TRBJ2-6 for the parts outside the CDR3, the full variable domain is EADIYQTPRYLVIGTGKKITLECSQTMGHDKMYWYQQDPGMELHLIHYSYGVNSTEKGDLSSESTVSRIRTEHFPLTLESARPSHTSQYLCASSDWGPGANVLTFGAGSRLTVL.

The V call is TRBV30, the J call TRBJ2-1, with 8 positions matching TRBD2. The CDR3 covers 19 residues. Germline CDR1 GTSNPN, CDR2 SVGIG (reference sequence). Trimming removed 0 bases from V and 10 bases from J; junction bases left unmatched: 23. The CDR3 coding sequence is TGTGCCTGGAGTGTAATCAGAGACACCCGTCTCAGGGGCGGGGGGGAGCAGTTCTTC. Residues: CAWSVIRDTRLRGGGEQFF.

V is TRBV6-1 and J is TRBJ2-1, with 9 bases aligning to TRBD2. Germline CDR1 is MNHNS and CDR2 is SASEGT. The CDR3 sequence is 15 residues long. Losses at the gene ends were 2 bases for V and 9 bases for J; bases not matched to a gene: 8. For the CDR3, the DNA is TGTGCCAGCAGTGAATTAGCGGGAGTGCATGGTGAGCAGTTCTTC. This gives the protein CASSELAGVHGEQFF.

This sequence joins TRBV28 and TRBJ2-1, with 10 bases fitting TRBD2. This CDR3 has 18 residues. V gave up 2 bases and J gave up 2 bases; unmatched junction bases: 9. The V gene's germline CDR1 is MDHEN and CDR2 SYDVKM. The CDR3 bases are TGTGCCAGCAGTTTAGGTCCCAGCGGGGGGGGAGCCTACAATGAGCAGTTCTTC. Translated: CASSLGPSGGGAYNEQFF.

The chain has TRBV29-1 and TRBJ2-6; perhaps TRBD1 as D (6 bases). V gave up 5 bases and J gave up 0 bases, with 14 bases separating them. The germline gives CDR1 SQVTM, CDR2 ANQGSEA. The CDR3 consists of 16 residues. The CDR3 region has the DNA TGCAGCGTTTTCGACAGGATTAACTCTGGGGCCAACGTCCTGACTTTC. Translated: CSVFDRINSGANVLTF. Looking up the rest from reference TRBV29-1 and TRBJ2-6 gives the full variable domain: SAVISQKPSRDICQRGTSLTIQCQVDSQVTMMFWYRQQPGQSLTLIATANQGSEATYESGFVIDKFPISRPNLTFSTLTVSNMSPEDSSIYLCSVFDRINSGANVLTFGAGSRLTVL.

The V gene is TRBV7-9, the J gene TRBJ2-3; weak D call: TRBD2 (5 bases). Germline loops: CDR1 SEHNR, CDR2 FQNEAQ (reference sequence). The CDR3 length is 19 residues. V lost 8 bases, J lost 0 bases, and 27 bases lay in between. CDR3: CASGSNTGSHRRSTDTQYF. DNA for the CDR3: TGTGCCAGCGGGAGCAACACGGGGTCCCATAGGCGTAGCACAGATACGCAGTATTTT.

About this clone: In the same sample, other DNA sequences code for this CDR3. Here the CDR3 DNA reads TGTGCCAGCTCACCGGGACAGACTGAAGCTTTCTTT. Translating it yields CASSPGQTEAFF. J is TRBJ1-1 and V is TRBV18; 7 bases agree with TRBD1. This CDR3 spans 12 amino acids. V trimming: 3 bases; J trimming: 5 bases; junction bases outside the gene matches: 0. Germline CDR1 reads KGHSH; CDR2 reads LQKENI.

The rearrangement links TRBV7-8 to TRBJ2-3; 11 bases fit TRBD2. The trim removed 3 bases at V and 4 bases at J, leaving 12 bases unmatched. Germline assignment: CDR1 SGHVS and CDR2 FQNEAQ. This CDR3 contains 18 residues. DNA for the CDR3: TGTGCCAGCAGCTTGGGGGGGCTAGCGGGAGGTAGAGCAGATACGCAGTATTTT. Its translation is CASSLGGLAGGRADTQYF. Full variable domain (outside the CDR3, taken from reference TRBV7-8 and TRBJ2-3): GAGVSQSPRYKVAKRGQDVALRCDPISGHVSLFWYQQALGQGPEFLTYFQNEAQLDKSGLPSDRFFAERPEGSVSTLKIQRTQQEDSAVYLCASSLGGLAGGRADTQYFGPGTRLTVL.

The chain is built from TRBV2 and TRBJ2-3, with 7 bases lining up with TRBD1. In germline, CDR1 is SNHLY, CDR2 FYNNEI. J was trimmed by 3 bases and V by 5 bases; bases with no gene match: 2. This CDR3 comprises 13 residues. This CDR3 reads CASSRDRTDTQYF. Here the CDR3 DNA reads TGTGCCAGCAGTCGGGACAGAACAGATACGCAGTATTTT.

The rearrangement uses TRBV2 and TRBJ2-7; a weak D match, TRBD2 (5 bases). The CDR3 is made up of 14 amino acids. V was trimmed by 4 bases and J by 1 base, leaving 11 bases between them. Germline lookup yields CDR1 SNHLY and CDR2 FYNNEI. The chain's CDR3 is CASSGRTGSYEQYF. Written as DNA, the CDR3 is TGTGCCAGCAGTGGCCGGACGGGATCCTACGAGCAGTACTTC.

The gene calls are TRBV7-9 and TRBJ1-2, with TRBD1 matching 8 bases. J lost 4 bases, V lost 1 base, and 2 bases had no gene match. Germline values: CDR1 SEHNR, CDR2 FQNEAQ (reference sequence). The length of the CDR3 is 14 residues. Here the CDR3 reads CASSLGTGSYGYTF. Written as DNA, the CDR3 is TGTGCCAGCAGCTTAGGGACAGGGAGCTATGGCTACACCTTC.

The rearrangement links TRBV19 to TRBJ1-4; TRBD1 is a possible D gene (6 bases). The CDR3 length is 17 residues. Trimming removed 0 bases at V and 7 bases at J, with 18 bases between. CDR1 LNHDA and CDR2 SQIVND come from the germline V gene (reference sequence). The CDR3 loop reads CASSIEGGKAGGEKLFF. DNA for the CDR3: TGTGCCAGTAGTATAGAAGGGGGTAAGGCTGGTGGTGAAAAACTGTTTTTT.

The rearrangement joins TRBV29-1 to TRBJ2-7; unclear D gene. The CDR3 has 12 amino acids. The germline V and J ends were trimmed by 2 bases and 3 bases, with 8 bases remaining between them. Germline V gives CDR1 SQVTM, CDR2 ANQGSEA. CDR3 nucleotide sequence: TGCAGCGTTGAAACAGAAGGCTACGAGCAGTACTTC. Translated, it gives CSVETEGYEQYF.

The genes are TRBV27 and TRBJ1-5; 7 bases line up with TRBD1. Germline loops: CDR1 MNHEY, CDR2 SMNVEV (reference sequence). The CDR3 spans 14 residues. V lost 5 bases, J lost 6 bases, and 7 bases stayed unmatched. CDR3 nucleotide sequence: TGTGCCAGCAGTCTAGACAGGGTAGGTCAGCCCCAGCATTTT. Protein: CASSLDRVGQPQHF.

The chain is built from TRBV29-1 and TRBJ1-5; maybe TRBD1 (5 bases). V was clipped by 7 bases and J by 0 bases, with 7 bases between them. This CDR3 is built from 12 residues. Germline values: CDR1 SQVTM, CDR2 ANQGSEA. The CDR3 bases are TGCAGCGCCGGGGGTAGCAATCAGCCCCAGCATTTT. This translates into CSAGGSNQPQHF.

The chain links TRBV7-9 to TRBJ1-1; possible D gene TRBD1, 5 bases. CDR1 is SEHNR, CDR2 FQNEAQ, per germline (reference sequence). CDR3 length: 14 residues. With 1 base removed from V and 2 bases from J, the gap between germline ends came to 8 bases. The CDR3, as DNA: TGTGCCAGCAGCTTAGTAGGGGTTAACACTGAAGCTTTCTTT. Translation gives CASSLVGVNTEAFF.

The V gene is TRBV30, the J gene TRBJ1-4; 8 nucleotides agree with TRBD1. Looked up from germline, CDR1 is GTSNPN and CDR2 is SVGIG (reference sequence). Unmatched junction bases numbered 4, after V lost 5 bases and J lost 2 bases. This CDR3 has 14 residues. The CDR3 spells CAWGQGGTNEKLFF. The CDR3 DNA sequence: TGTGCCTGGGGACAGGGAGGGACTAATGAAAAACTGTTTTTT.

V gene TRBV2 combines with J gene TRBJ2-3; 13 nucleotides line up with TRBD2. Trimming removed 5 bases from V and 6 bases from J; junction bases left unmatched: 5. The CDR3 has 15 residues. The germline gives CDR1 SNHLY, CDR2 FYNNEI. The CDR3 loop reads CASSILAGGSDTQYF. The CDR3 DNA reads TGTGCCAGCAGTATACTAGCGGGGGGGAGTGATACGCAGTATTTT.

The chain is built from TRBV7-2 and TRBJ2-7; D possibly corresponds to TRBD2 (5 bases). V dropped 6 bases and J dropped 2 bases, with 17 bases sitting between them. Germline assignment: CDR1 SGHTA and CDR2 FQGNSA. The CDR3 runs 15 residues. The chain's CDR3 is CASSPKVARTYEQYF. DNA of the CDR3: TGTGCCAGCAGTCCTAAGGTAGCGCGAACCTACGAGCAGTACTTC.

This chain links TRBV4-1 with TRBJ2-3, with D perhaps TRBD1 (5 bases). The CDR3 has 20 amino acids. CDR1 is MGHRA, CDR2 YSYEKL, per germline. The V end was cut by 1 base, the J end by 0 bases, with 23 bases between. The CDR3 is CASSQGALIPSGKSTDTQYF. The CDR3 region has the DNA TGCGCCAGCAGCCAAGGAGCTCTTATTCCGTCAGGGAAAAGCACAGATACGCAGTATTTT.

The genes are TRBV23-1 and TRBJ1-2; D not resolved. TRBV23-1 is an ORF for which the function is uncertain. The CDR3 is made up of 14 amino acids. Trimming took off 4 bases at V and 2 bases at J, with 11 bases between the two ends. CDR3: CASSLIKENYGYTF. For the CDR3, the DNA is TGCGCCAGCAGTCTCATTAAGGAGAACTATGGCTACACCTTC.

J is TRBJ2-1 and V is TRBV4-1, with 13 bases identical to TRBD2. Germline CDR1 and CDR2: MGHRA and YSYEKL. CDR3 size: 18 residues. The V segment lost 1 base and the J segment 7 bases; nucleotides outside the gene matches: 10. The CDR3 DNA is TGCGCCAGCAGCCAAGTTGACTTTGGACTAGCGGGAGATAATGAGCAGTTCTTC. It encodes CASSQVDFGLAGDNEQFF.

The chain combines TRBV6-1 with TRBJ1-1; D is possibly TRBD1 (5 bases). Per the germline V gene, CDR1 is MNHNS and CDR2 is SASEGT. Trimming removed 7 bases at V and 3 bases at J, with 18 bases between. CDR3 length equals 15 residues. The CDR3 bases are TGTGCCAGCACGAGGTACAGGTTTTCAGACACTGAAGCTTTCTTT. Translating it yields CASTRYRFSDTEAFF.

V is TRBV6-1 and J is TRBJ2-7; 7 bases agree with TRBD1. V gave up 1 base and J gave up 6 bases; unmatched junction bases: 15. This CDR3 has 17 amino acids. Per germline, CDR1 MNHNS and CDR2 SASEGT. The CDR3 spells CASSEDGVGQPFCEQYF. CDR3 coding DNA: TGTGCCAGCAGTGAAGATGGGGTGGGACAGCCGTTTTGCGAGCAGTACTTC.

The rearrangement links TRBV5-1 to TRBJ2-7, with 9 bases fitting TRBD1. Germline V CDR1 and CDR2: SGHRS, YFSETQ. The CDR3 consists of 14 residues. J was trimmed by 3 bases and V by 5 bases; bases with no gene match: 6. The CDR3 spells CASRPGQGYYEQYF. CDR3 coding DNA: TGCGCCAGCAGACCGGGACAGGGCTACTACGAGCAGTACTTC.

This rearrangement joins TRBV7-9 to TRBJ2-5; perhaps TRBD1 as D (6 bases). The CDR3 contains 14 residues. Germline assignment: CDR1 SEHNR and CDR2 FQNEAQ (reference sequence). V lost 4 bases and J lost 1, with 10 bases in between. The CDR3 region is CASSYRDLQETQYF. In DNA, the CDR3 is TGTGCCAGCAGCTACAGGGACCTCCAAGAGACCCAGTACTTC.